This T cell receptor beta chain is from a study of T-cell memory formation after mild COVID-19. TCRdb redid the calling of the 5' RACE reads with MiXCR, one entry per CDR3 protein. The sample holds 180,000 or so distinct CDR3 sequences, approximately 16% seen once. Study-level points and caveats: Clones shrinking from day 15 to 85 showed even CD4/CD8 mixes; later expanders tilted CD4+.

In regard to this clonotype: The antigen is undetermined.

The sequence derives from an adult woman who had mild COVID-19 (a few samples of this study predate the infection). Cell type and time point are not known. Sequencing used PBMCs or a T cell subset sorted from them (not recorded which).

The CDR3 bases are TGTGCCAGCAGCCGCCGTAATACAGGGACGCAGTATTTT. This encodes CASSRRNTGTQYF. The chain recombines TRBV3-1 with TRBJ2-3, with TRBD1 as a possible D gene (6 bases). CDR1 is LGHDT and CDR2 is YNNKEL in the germline V gene (reference sequence). Between the trimmed V and J ends, which lost 4 bases and 9 bases, there was a span of 14 bases. This CDR3 is built from 13 residues.